The TCR beta chain described here comes from a study of blood T cell repertoires in COVID-19. The assay was immunoSEQ multiplex PCR, and TCRdb's table has in-frame clones only and misses some. The profile covers around 150,000 clones, with 70% to 90% appearing a single time and around 6.5% taken by the ten largest. Assignment of participants to cohorts was predicated upon participant-reported clinical history. In germline, CDR1 is SGHRS, CDR2 YFSETQ. V lost 4 bases and J lost 8, with 19 bases in between. This CDR3 region has 15 residues. Specimen: PBMCs or T cells enriched from blood (not recorded which). The sequence derives from a woman aged 40 to 50 who had recovered from COVID-19. The V and J genes are TRBV5-1 and TRBJ2-1; tentative D call: TRBD2 (5 bases). CDR3 loop: CASSPSAALRDEQFF. In DNA form, the CDR3 reads TGCGCCAGCAGCCCCTCAGCAGCCCTGAGGGATGAGCAGTTCTTC.